What follows is one T cell receptor (beta chain) and its context. Its specificity is unknown. This sample was taken from a study of T cell repertoires in cytomegalovirus infection. Background on the study: Indications came from public TCR beta signatures; they pointed to CMV infection and to a matching HLA type.

Study outcomes and limitations: Dominating the ex vivo response were HLA-C-restricted CMV-specific TCR beta clonotypes.

MiXCR, applied by TCRdb to the reads, yields one record per CDR3 protein. The sample records a few hundred thousand distinct CDR3 sequences, more than 8% being singletons. With 7 bases clipped from V and 3 bases from J, the junction kept 6 bases outside the gene matches. The germline V gene has CDR1 SQVTM and CDR2 ANQGSEA. The CDR3 is 13 residues long. Material for sequencing was PBMCs. The clonotype originates from a human donor in good health (CMV status not recorded). Some clones in this sample may be carry-over from other donors' samples. The chain uses TRBV29-1 and TRBJ2-4, with TRBD1 matching over 7 bases. The CDR3 loop is CSGQGGGKNIQYF. The CDR3 coding sequence is TGCAGCGGACAGGGTGGCGGCAAAAACATTCAGTACTTC. Supplemented by reference TRBV29-1 and TRBJ2-4, the full variable domain reads SAVISQKPSRDICQRGTSLTIQCQVDSQVTMMFWYRQQPGQSLTLIATANQGSEATYESGFVIDKFPISRPNLTFSTLTVSNMSPEDSSIYLCSGQGGGKNIQYFGAGTRLSVL.